This passage covers 16 T cell receptor beta chains from one sample sequenced in a study of OX40 agonist ivuxolimab in advanced cancers. TCRdb's copy holds only in-frame clones and misses some; the assay was immunoSEQ multiplex PCR. The sample has approximately 27,000 clones, about 90% seen once. Specimen: CD4+ or CD8+ T cells sorted from blood, collected in a trial of the OX40 agonist ivuxolimab. The receptors originated from an adult with an advanced solid tumor such as melanoma, head and neck, liver or kidney cancer.

This rearrangement joins TRBV19 to TRBJ2-3; TRBD2 matches 10 bases. Trimming took 5 bases from V and 6 from J; bases not matched to a gene: 8. The CDR3 extends over 15 amino acids. Germline V gives CDR1 LNHDA, CDR2 SQIVND (reference sequence). The CDR3 coding sequence is TGTGCCAGTAGTGCGACTAGCGGGCTATTGGATACGCAGTATTTT. Protein product: CASSATSGLLDTQYF.

The V and J genes are TRBV4-3 and TRBJ2-5; D gene uncertain. The CDR3 length is 16 residues. Trimming left V 0 bases short and J 1 base short, with 12 bases between. Germline CDR1 reads LGHNA; CDR2 reads YSLEER. CDR3 in amino acids: CASSQDSQWAQETQYF. The CDR3 region has the DNA TGCGCCAGCAGCCAAGACAGCCAGTGGGCCCAAGAGACCCAGTACTTC.

The chain links TRBV9 to TRBJ1-1, with D maybe TRBD1 (5 bases). The CDR3 covers 13 residues. Trimming left V 3 bases short and J 8 bases short, with 14 bases between. Germline CDR1 SGDLS, CDR2 YYNGEE. The CDR3 protein is CASSAPVTEEAFF. Written as DNA, the CDR3 is TGTGCCAGCAGCGCCCCGGTGACAGAAGAAGCTTTCTTT. Filled out from reference TRBV9 and TRBJ1-1, the complete variable domain reads DSGVTQTPKHLITATGQRVTLRCSPRSGDLSVYWYQQSLDQGLQFLIQYYNGEERAKGNILERFSAQQFPDLHSELNLSSLELGDSALYFCASSAPVTEEAFFGQGTRLTVV.

The chain links TRBV9 to TRBJ2-1; the D gene could be TRBD1 or TRBD2 (6 bases each). Trimming left V 0 bases short and J 0 bases short, with 7 bases between. The CDR3 covers 15 residues. CDR1 is SGDLS and CDR2 is YYNGEE in the germline V gene. The CDR3 reads CASSVGGASYNEQFF. DNA for the CDR3: TGTGCCAGCAGCGTAGGGGGGGCCTCCTACAATGAGCAGTTCTTC.

The rearrangement joins TRBV5-4 to TRBJ2-7; a weak D match, TRBD2 (5 bases). This CDR3 contains 14 residues. CDR1 is SGHNT, CDR2 YYREEE, per germline (reference sequence). The V and J ends lost 4 bases and 3 bases respectively, with 14 bases between them. The CDR3: CASSRITSSYEQYF. The CDR3 DNA follows: TGTGCCAGCAGCCGTATCACTAGTAGCTACGAGCAGTACTTC.

Within the sample, this clone is large. The chain links TRBV5-6 to TRBJ1-1, with TRBD1 identical over 9 bases. V shed 4 bases and J 4 bases; nucleotides not matched to a gene: 5. This CDR3 is 14 amino acids long. Germline loops: CDR1 SGHDT, CDR2 YYEEEE. CDR3: CASSLGQGTTEAFF. CDR3 nucleotide sequence: TGTGCCAGCAGCCTCGGACAGGGGACCACTGAAGCTTTCTTT. Filled out from reference TRBV5-6 and TRBJ1-1, the complete variable domain reads DAGVTQSPTHLIKTRGQQVTLRCSPKSGHDTVSWYQQALGQGPQFIFQYYEEEERQRGNFPDRFSGHQFPNYSSELNVNALLLGDSALYLCASSLGQGTTEAFFGQGTRLTVV.

V usage is TRBV11-2 and J usage is TRBJ2-5; a weak D match, TRBD1 (6 bases). The J call is in doubt because the DNA end fits TRBJ2-7 better. The CDR3 sequence is 15 residues long. Germline loops: CDR1 SGHAT, CDR2 FQNNGV. CDR3 amino acids: CASSPSPTGTYEQYF. The CDR3 nucleotides read TGTGCCAGCAGCCCCTCCCCGACAGGTACCTACGAGCAGTACTTC.

The chain combines TRBV6-6 with TRBJ1-1, with D possibly TRBD1 on 5 matching bases. This CDR3 contains 13 residues. Germline V gene lookup returns CDR1 MNHNY and CDR2 SVGAGI (reference sequence). The ends were cut back, 2 bases at V and 7 bases at J, with 11 bases in the middle. This CDR3 is CASSYTTQGEAFF. CDR3 nucleotides: TGTGCCAGCAGTTACACGACGCAGGGTGAAGCTTTCTTT.

This chain connects TRBV4-2 to TRBJ2-1; a weak D match, TRBD2 (6 bases). The CDR3 length is 17 residues. Per the germline V gene, CDR1 is LGHNA and CDR2 is YNFKEQ. V was pared by 0 bases and J by 2 bases, with 14 bases between. The CDR3: CASSQEWGSGAYNEQFF. The CDR3, as DNA: TGTGCCAGCAGCCAAGAGTGGGGTAGCGGAGCCTACAATGAGCAGTTCTTC.

V is TRBV4-1 and J is TRBJ2-2, with D unresolved. Germline loops: CDR1 MGHRA, CDR2 YSYEKL. This CDR3 has 14 amino acids. Trimming took 0 bases from V and 5 from J, leaving 7 bases between them. Here the CDR3 reads CASSQEPSTGELFF. The CDR3 nucleotides are TGCGCCAGCAGCCAAGAGCCTTCGACCGGGGAGCTGTTTTTT.

This chain joins TRBV7-9 and TRBJ2-7, with D possibly being TRBD1 (5 bases). Germline CDR1 reads SEHNR; CDR2 reads FQNEAQ (reference sequence). The V end was cut by 2 bases, the J end by 2 bases, with 7 bases between. There are 13 residues in the CDR3. CDR3 nucleotide sequence: TGTGCCAGCAGCTTACTGACAGCCTACGAGCAGTACTTC. Translation: CASSLLTAYEQYF.

This clone has only one observation. This chain connects TRBV12-2 to TRBJ2-6; TRBD1, as called in the table, went unchecked against the DNA. TRBV12-2 is assigned pseudogene status. The CDR3 is 20 amino acids. The CDR3 here is CASRLEGCGQGLTGANVLTF. Written as DNA, the CDR3 is TGTGCAAGTCGCTTAGAGGGCTGCGGTCAGGGTCTTACTGGGGCCAACGTCCTGACTTTC.

This chain uses TRBV5-1 with TRBJ1-5; D not resolved. This CDR3 is built from 15 residues. Germline lookup yields CDR1 SGHRS and CDR2 YFSETQ. Trimming stripped 4 bases from V and 0 bases from J, with 11 bases between. As DNA, the CDR3 is TGCGCCAGCAGCCTGACGGGTAATAGCAATCAGCCCCAGCATTTT. This codes for CASSLTGNSNQPQHF.

The chain links TRBV7-3 to TRBJ2-7; 8 bases align to TRBD1. CDR1 is SGHTA and CDR2 is FQGTGA in the germline V gene. The CDR3 length is 14 residues. J gave up 3 bases and V 4 bases, and 5 bases lay outside the gene matches. As DNA, the CDR3 is TGTGCCAGCAGCTATGCAGGGGGCAGCTACGAGCAGTACTTC. Protein: CASSYAGGSYEQYF.

The rearrangement links TRBV7-8 to TRBJ1-1; D gene ambiguous. The CDR3 has 14 amino acids. Per the germline V gene, CDR1 is SGHVS and CDR2 is FQNEAQ. The V gene lost 5 bases and the J gene lost 0 bases, with 10 bases spanning the gap. The CDR3 here is CASSQLSLNTEAFF. DNA for the CDR3: TGTGCCAGCAGCCAGCTCTCCTTGAACACTGAAGCTTTCTTT.

The CDR3 is CASSLTGSYEQYF. Here the CDR3 DNA reads TGTGCCAGCAGTTTAACGGGGTCCTACGAGCAGTACTTC. V gene TRBV27 combines with J gene TRBJ2-7, with D tentatively TRBD2 (5 bases). This CDR3 region has 13 residues. With 2 bases removed from V and 1 base from J, the gap between germline ends came to 6 bases. Germline V CDR1 and CDR2: MNHEY, SMNVEV (reference sequence).